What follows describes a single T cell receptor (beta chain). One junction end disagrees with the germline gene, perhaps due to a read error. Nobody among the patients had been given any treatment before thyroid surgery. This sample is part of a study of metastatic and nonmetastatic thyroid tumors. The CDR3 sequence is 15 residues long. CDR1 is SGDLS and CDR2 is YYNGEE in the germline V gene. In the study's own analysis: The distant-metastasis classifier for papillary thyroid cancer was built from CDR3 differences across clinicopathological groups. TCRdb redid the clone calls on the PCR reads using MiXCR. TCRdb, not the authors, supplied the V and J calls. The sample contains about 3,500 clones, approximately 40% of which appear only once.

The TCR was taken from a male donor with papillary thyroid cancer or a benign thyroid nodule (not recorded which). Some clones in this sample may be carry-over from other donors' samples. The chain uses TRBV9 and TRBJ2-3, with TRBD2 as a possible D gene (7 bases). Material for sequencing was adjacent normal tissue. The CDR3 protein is CVSSPGASGTDTQYF. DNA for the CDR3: TGTGTCAGCAGCCCGGGGGCTAGCGGCACCGATACGCAGTACTTT.